Each of the 22 T cell receptor beta chains below was sequenced from the same sample in a study of T cells in localized non-small cell lung cancer. Profiled with immunoSEQ multiplex PCR; TCRdb holds only in-frame clones, not every one. Here the sample spans tens of thousands of clones, roughly 87% being singletons. Sequenced material: peripheral blood mononuclear cells, taken before any cancer treatment. Every receptor here comes from a man aged 40-75 years with stage III lung adenocarcinoma.

The gene calls are TRBV11-3 and TRBJ2-7; 7 bases map to TRBD2. V shed 6 bases, J shed 2 bases, and the junction held 7 bases outside the gene matches. CDR1 and CDR2 (germline): SGHNT, YENEEA. The CDR3 consists of 14 residues. The CDR3 DNA reads TGTGCCAGCAGTGGATGGGGGGGACCCTACGAGCAGTACTTC. Encoded protein: CASSGWGGPYEQYF.

CDR3 protein: CAISERKAGGYQYF. CDR3 sequence (DNA): TGTGCCATCAGTGAAAGGAAGGCGGGGGGCTATCAGTACTTC. The chain links TRBV10-3 to TRBJ2-4, with TRBD2 identical over 8 bases. Germline CDR1 and CDR2: ENHRY and SYGVKD. J lost 12 bases, V lost 3 bases, and 10 bases had no gene match. The CDR3 loop spans 14 amino acids.

This clone was recorded only once. The chain recombines TRBV4-3 with TRBJ2-1; 13 bases are a match to TRBD2. The germline V gene encodes CDR1 LGHNA and CDR2 YSLEER. The CDR3 covers 16 residues. V was pared by 2 bases and J by 2 bases, with 0 bases of the junction left unmatched. The CDR3 loop reads CASSQTSGGAYNEQFF. The DNA of the CDR3 is TGCGCCAGCAGCCAAACTAGCGGGGGGGCCTACAATGAGCAGTTCTTC.

The chain combines TRBV11-2 with TRBJ2-5; 8 nucleotides match TRBD2. Looked up from germline, CDR1 is SGHAT and CDR2 is FQNNGV. This CDR3 has 17 amino acids. The V segment lost 5 bases and the J segment 8 bases; nucleotides outside the gene matches: 19. This chain's CDR3 is CASSPVFRGGRLGTQYF. The CDR3 DNA is TGTGCCAGCAGCCCCGTTTTTCGGGGGGGACGACTGGGAACCCAGTACTTC.

The V and J genes are TRBV10-3 and TRBJ2-7, with a tentative D call TRBD1 (5 bases). This CDR3 comprises 11 residues. V lost 8 bases to trimming and J lost 8 bases, with 13 bases between them. CDR1 is ENHRY and CDR2 is SYGVKD in the germline V gene. DNA for the CDR3: TGTGCCATCGGGAATCAGGGTAAGCAGTACTTC. Protein sequence: CAIGNQGKQYF.

The chain uses TRBV11-2 and TRBJ1-5, with TRBD1 as a possible D gene (5 bases). The germline gives CDR1 SGHAT, CDR2 FQNNGV. V lost 2 bases to trimming and J lost 10 bases, with 15 bases between them. This CDR3 has 14 residues. The CDR3 loop reads CASSLRGGGEPQHF. DNA of the CDR3: TGTGCCAGCAGCTTAAGGGGCGGAGGGGAACCCCAGCATTTT.

This clone turned up a few times. The chain carries TRBV7-3 and TRBJ1-6; D possibly corresponds to TRBD1 (6 bases). The CDR3 extends over 14 amino acids. Trimming stripped 2 bases from V and 9 bases from J, with 11 bases between. The germline V gene encodes CDR1 SGHTA and CDR2 FQGTGA. CDR3 sequence reads: CASSLGPGASPLHF. Here the CDR3 DNA reads TGTGCCAGCAGCTTAGGCCCGGGGGCTTCACCCCTCCACTTT. Using reference TRBV7-3 and TRBJ1-6 for the parts outside the CDR3, the full variable domain is GAGVSQTPSNKVTEKGKYVELRCDPISGHTALYWYRQSLGQGPEFLIYFQGTGAADDSGLPNDRFFAVRPEGSVSTLKIQRTERGDSAVYLCASSLGPGASPLHFGNGTRLTVT.

The genes are TRBV4-3 and TRBJ2-7; tentative D call: TRBD1 (6 bases). In germline, CDR1 is LGHNA, CDR2 YSLEER. This CDR3 has 17 residues. The V end lost 4 bases, the J end lost 2 bases, and 21 bases lay between the germline ends. Here the CDR3 DNA reads TGCGCCAGCAGCCTTCAACACAGGGCGGCGGTCCCCTACGAGCAGTACTTC. Protein sequence: CASSLQHRAAVPYEQYF.

The CDR3 protein is CASSPLTSGGRNEQFF. Here the CDR3 DNA reads TGTGCCAGCTCACCACTAACTAGCGGGGGTAGGAATGAGCAGTTCTTC. The genes are TRBV18 and TRBJ2-1; 11 bases fit TRBD2. The J segment lost 7 bases and the V segment lost 1 base, leaving 6 bases of the junction unmatched. The CDR3 is 16 amino acids. CDR1 and CDR2 from the germline V gene are KGHSH and LQKENI.

This clone was seen only once. The V gene is TRBV7-9, the J gene TRBJ1-1; D gene ambiguous. Deletions cut 1 base from V and 1 base from J, with 4 bases between. This CDR3 spans 13 amino acids. The V gene's germline CDR1 is SEHNR and CDR2 FQNEAQ (reference sequence). CDR3 nucleotide sequence: TGTGCCAGCAGCTTAGGACAGAACACTGAAGCTTTCTTT. This gives the protein CASSLGQNTEAFF.

The chain uses TRBV19 and TRBJ2-3; 7 nucleotides line up with TRBD1. The trim removed 5 bases at V and 6 bases at J, leaving 11 bases unmatched. The CDR3 is 15 residues long. In germline, CDR1 is LNHDA, CDR2 SQIVND (reference sequence). The CDR3 nucleotides read TGTGCCAGTAGTGACCGGACAGGCGGCGGGGATACGCAGTATTTT. Translated: CASSDRTGGGDTQYF.

V usage is TRBV4-1 and J usage is TRBJ2-3; 11 bases match TRBD2. Germline V CDR1 and CDR2: MGHRA, YSYEKL. The CDR3 sequence is 16 residues long. Unmatched junction bases numbered 7, after V lost 6 bases and J lost 2 bases. The CDR3 region has the DNA TGCGCCAGCAGTTTTAGCGGGGGGGCCGACACAGATACGCAGTATTTT. Translating it yields CASSFSGGADTDTQYF.

The chain recombines TRBV19 with TRBJ2-7; D perhaps matches TRBD1 (5 bases). Germline-derived CDR1 and CDR2 are LNHDA and SQIVND (reference sequence). V gave up 4 bases and J gave up 4 bases, with 11 bases separating them. CDR3 length: 13 residues. The CDR3 sequence is CASSTKQDYEQYF. The CDR3 DNA follows: TGTGCCAGTAGTACAAAACAGGATTACGAGCAGTACTTC.

The DNA of the CDR3 is TGTGCCAGCAGCGACGGGGGAAGCCACACCGGGGAGCTGTTTTTT. Translated: CASSDGGSHTGELFF. The V call is TRBV5-4, the J call TRBJ2-2; D perhaps matches TRBD2 (6 bases). Germline lookup yields CDR1 SGHNT and CDR2 YYREEE (reference sequence). Trimming cost V 4 bases and J 3 bases, with 13 bases left between them. The CDR3 length is 15 residues.

DNA of the CDR3: TGTGCCAGCAGTGAAGCGCTTGGGAATACCAAAGACCAAGAGACCCAGTACTTC. It translates to CASSEALGNTKDQETQYF. The chain joins TRBV2 to TRBJ2-5; D remains unclear. Trimming removed 0 bases from V and 0 bases from J, with 17 bases in between. The CDR3 is made up of 18 amino acids. Germline assignment: CDR1 SNHLY and CDR2 FYNNEI.

V usage is TRBV7-9 and J usage is TRBJ2-1; D not certain. V was shortened by 5 bases and J by 2 bases, with 1 base between the two germline ends. The CDR3 spans 11 residues. Germline CDR1 SEHNR, CDR2 FQNEAQ (reference sequence). CDR3 DNA: TGTGCCAGCAGCACCTACAATGAGCAGTTCTTC. This gives the protein CASSTYNEQFF.

V usage is TRBV19 and J usage is TRBJ1-5; D might be TRBD1 (5 bases). Trimming removed 3 bases at V and 7 bases at J, with 16 bases between. CDR3 length: 15 amino acids. Germline assignment: CDR1 LNHDA and CDR2 SQIVND (reference sequence). DNA for the CDR3: TGTGCCAGTAGTATTTACCAGGGAAGAGGGCAGCCCCAGCATTTT. Translated, it gives CASSIYQGRGQPQHF.

The V and J genes are TRBV15 and TRBJ1-1; 7 bases align to TRBD1. Per the germline V gene, CDR1 is LNHNV and CDR2 is YYDKDF (reference sequence). The junction had 10 bases not matched to a gene; V was cut back by 3 bases and J by 3 bases. CDR3 length: 16 amino acids. The CDR3 DNA sequence: TGTGCCACCAGCAGTAAGACAGGGTGGCTTTACACTGAAGCTTTCTTT. Protein: CATSSKTGWLYTEAFF.

V and J are TRBV6-1 and TRBJ2-7, with D possibly called TRBD1 or TRBD2 (5 bases each). This CDR3 is built from 15 residues. V was clipped by 7 bases and J by 3 bases, with 19 bases between them. The germline V gene has CDR1 MNHNS and CDR2 SASEGT. The CDR3 here is CASTKEGTTGYEQYF. In DNA form, the CDR3 reads TGTGCCAGCACCAAAGAAGGGACGACTGGCTACGAGCAGTACTTC.

The chain couples TRBV7-2 to TRBJ1-2, with D maybe TRBD1 (5 bases). This CDR3 spans 13 amino acids. CDR1 SGHTA and CDR2 FQGNSA come from the germline V gene. Trimming pared 0 bases from V and 7 bases from J, leaving 9 bases between. DNA for the CDR3: TGTGCCAGCAGCTTAGCGACAGCCGGTGGCTACACCTTC. This translates into CASSLATAGGYTF.

The chain is built from TRBV28 and TRBJ2-5, with TRBD2 matching over 7 bases. From germline, CDR1 is MDHEN and CDR2 SYDVKM. The J segment lost 3 bases and the V segment lost 7 bases, leaving 5 bases of the junction unmatched. The CDR3 extends over 13 amino acids. CDR3 bases: TGTGCCAGCACTCCTGGGGGGGAAGAGACCCAGTACTTC. Amino acids: CASTPGGEETQYF. The full variable domain, rest sourced from reference TRBV28 and TRBJ2-5, is DVKVTQSSRYLVKRTGEKVFLECVQDMDHENMFWYRQDPGLGLRLIYFSYDVKMKEKGDIPEGYSVSREKKERFSLILESASTNQTSMYLCASTPGGEETQYFGPGTRLLVL.

The gene calls are TRBV19 and TRBJ2-1, with D hard to call. Trimming cost V 1 base and J 5 bases, with 6 bases left between them. This CDR3 is 13 amino acids long. CDR1 and CDR2 from the germline V gene are LNHDA and SQIVND (reference sequence). CDR3 residues: CASSIGTNNEQFF. The DNA of the CDR3 is TGTGCCAGTAGTATAGGGACGAACAATGAGCAGTTCTTC.